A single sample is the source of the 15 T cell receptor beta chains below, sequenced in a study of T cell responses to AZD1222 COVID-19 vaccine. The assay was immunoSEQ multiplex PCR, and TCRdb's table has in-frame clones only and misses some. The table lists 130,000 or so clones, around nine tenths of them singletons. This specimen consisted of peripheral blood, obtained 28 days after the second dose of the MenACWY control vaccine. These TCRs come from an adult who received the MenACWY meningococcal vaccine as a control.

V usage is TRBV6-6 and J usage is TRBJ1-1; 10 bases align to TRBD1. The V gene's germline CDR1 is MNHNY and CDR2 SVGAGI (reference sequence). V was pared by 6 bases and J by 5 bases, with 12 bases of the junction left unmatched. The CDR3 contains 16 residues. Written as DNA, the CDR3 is TGTGCCAGCAGCTCTATTCCGGGACAGGGGACGACTGAAGCTTTCTTT. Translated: CASSSIPGQGTTEAFF.

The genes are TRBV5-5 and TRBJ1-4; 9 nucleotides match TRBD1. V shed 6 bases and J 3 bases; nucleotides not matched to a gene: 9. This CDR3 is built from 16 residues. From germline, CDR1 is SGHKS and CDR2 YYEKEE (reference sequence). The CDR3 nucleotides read TGTGCCAGCAACAACCCCGGACAGGGGCCTAATGAAAAACTGTTTTTT. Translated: CASNNPGQGPNEKLFF.

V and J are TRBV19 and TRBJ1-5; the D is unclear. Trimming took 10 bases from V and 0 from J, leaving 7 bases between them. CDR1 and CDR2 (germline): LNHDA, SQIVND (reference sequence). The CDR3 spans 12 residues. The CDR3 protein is CANPPSNQPQHF. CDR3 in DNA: TGTGCCAACCCCCCTAGCAATCAGCCCCAGCATTTT. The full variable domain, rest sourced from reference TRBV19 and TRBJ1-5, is DGGITQSPKYLFRKEGQNVTLSCEQNLNHDAMYWYRQDPGQGLRLIYYSQIVNDFQKGDIAEGYSVSREKKESFPLTVTSAQKNPTAFYLCANPPSNQPQHFGDGTRLSIL.

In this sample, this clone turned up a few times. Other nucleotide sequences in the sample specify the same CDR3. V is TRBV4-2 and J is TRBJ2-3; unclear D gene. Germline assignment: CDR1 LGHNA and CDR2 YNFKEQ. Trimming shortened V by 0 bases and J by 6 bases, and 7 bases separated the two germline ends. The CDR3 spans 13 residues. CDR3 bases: TGTGCCAGCAGCCAAGATCCGCGGGATACGCAGTATTTT. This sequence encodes CASSQDPRDTQYF.

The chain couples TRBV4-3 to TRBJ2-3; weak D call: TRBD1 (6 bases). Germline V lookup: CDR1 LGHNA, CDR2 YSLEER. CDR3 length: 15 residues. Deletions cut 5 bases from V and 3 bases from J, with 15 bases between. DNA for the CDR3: TGCGCCAGCAGCATCGACTACAGGGCGACAGATACGCAGTATTTT. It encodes CASSIDYRATDTQYF.

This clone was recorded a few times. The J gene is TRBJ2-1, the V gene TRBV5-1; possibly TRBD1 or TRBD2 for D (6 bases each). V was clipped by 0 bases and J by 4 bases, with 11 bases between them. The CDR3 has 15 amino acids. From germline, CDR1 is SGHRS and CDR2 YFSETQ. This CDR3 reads CASSLAGGQYNEQFF. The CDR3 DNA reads TGCGCCAGCAGCTTGGCCGGGGGACAATACAATGAGCAGTTCTTC.

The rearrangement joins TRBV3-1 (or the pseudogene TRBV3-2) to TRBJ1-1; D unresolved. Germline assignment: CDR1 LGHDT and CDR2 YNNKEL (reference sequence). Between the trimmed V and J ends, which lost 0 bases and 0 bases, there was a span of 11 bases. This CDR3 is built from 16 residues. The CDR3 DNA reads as TGTGCCAGCAGCCAAGAATGGGCGGGAATGAACACTGAAGCTTTCTTT. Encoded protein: CASSQEWAGMNTEAFF.

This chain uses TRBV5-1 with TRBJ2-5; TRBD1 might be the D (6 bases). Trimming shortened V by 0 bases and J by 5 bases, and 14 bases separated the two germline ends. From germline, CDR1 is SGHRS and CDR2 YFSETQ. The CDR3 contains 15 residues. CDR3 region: CASSLGLGAGETQYF. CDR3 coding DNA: TGCGCCAGCAGCTTGGGGCTGGGGGCCGGGGAGACCCAGTACTTC.

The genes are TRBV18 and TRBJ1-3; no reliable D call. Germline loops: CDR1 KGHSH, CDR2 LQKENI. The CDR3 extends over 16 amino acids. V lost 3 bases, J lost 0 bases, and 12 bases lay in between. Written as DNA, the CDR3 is TGTGCCAGCTCACCCCCCCCGAAGGCCTCTGGAAACACCATATATTTT. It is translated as CASSPPPKASGNTIYF.

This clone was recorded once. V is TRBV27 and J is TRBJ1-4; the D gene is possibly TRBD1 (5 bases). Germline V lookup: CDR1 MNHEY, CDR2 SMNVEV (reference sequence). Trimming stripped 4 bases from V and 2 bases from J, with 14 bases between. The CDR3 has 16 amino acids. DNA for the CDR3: TGTGCCAGCAGTTCCCGAAACCGGGGGACTAATGAAAAACTGTTTTTT. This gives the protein CASSSRNRGTNEKLFF.

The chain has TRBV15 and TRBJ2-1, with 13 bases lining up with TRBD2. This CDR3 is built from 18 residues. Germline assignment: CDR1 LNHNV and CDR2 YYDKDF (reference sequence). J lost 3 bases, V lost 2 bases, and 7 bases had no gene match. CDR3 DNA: TGTGCCACCAGCAGAATATGGGGGACTAGCGGGATCTACAATGAGCAGTTCTTC. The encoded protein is CATSRIWGTSGIYNEQFF.

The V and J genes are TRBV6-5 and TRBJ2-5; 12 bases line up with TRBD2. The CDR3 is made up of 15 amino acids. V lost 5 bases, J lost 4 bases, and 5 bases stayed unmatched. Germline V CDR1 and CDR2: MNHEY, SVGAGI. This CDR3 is CASSTLAGGRETQYF. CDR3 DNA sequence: TGTGCCAGCAGTACCCTAGCGGGAGGGCGAGAGACCCAGTACTTC.

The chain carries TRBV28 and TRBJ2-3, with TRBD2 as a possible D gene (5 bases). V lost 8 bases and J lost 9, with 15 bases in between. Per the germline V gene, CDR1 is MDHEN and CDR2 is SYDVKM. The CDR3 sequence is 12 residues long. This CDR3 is CASAFPLATQYF. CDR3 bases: TGTGCCAGCGCATTTCCCCTAGCAACGCAGTATTTT.

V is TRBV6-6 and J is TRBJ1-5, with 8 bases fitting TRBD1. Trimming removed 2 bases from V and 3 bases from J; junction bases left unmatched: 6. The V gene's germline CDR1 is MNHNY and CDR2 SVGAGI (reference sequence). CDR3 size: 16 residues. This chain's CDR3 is CASSYRGQGLNQPQHF. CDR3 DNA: TGTGCCAGCAGTTACCGCGGACAGGGCCTCAATCAGCCCCAGCATTTT.

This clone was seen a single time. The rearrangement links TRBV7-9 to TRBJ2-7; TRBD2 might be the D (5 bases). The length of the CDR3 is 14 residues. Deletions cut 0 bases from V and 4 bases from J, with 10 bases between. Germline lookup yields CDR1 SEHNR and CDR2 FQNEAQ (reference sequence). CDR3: CASSLAGAGYEQYF. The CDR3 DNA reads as TGTGCCAGCAGCTTAGCGGGAGCAGGTTACGAGCAGTACTTC. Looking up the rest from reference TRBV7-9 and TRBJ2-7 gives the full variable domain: DTGVSQNPRHKITKRGQNVTFRCDPISEHNRLYWYRQTLGQGPEFLTYFQNEAQLEKSRLLSDRFSAERPKGSFSTLEIQRTEQGDSAMYLCASSLAGAGYEQYFGPGTRLTVT.